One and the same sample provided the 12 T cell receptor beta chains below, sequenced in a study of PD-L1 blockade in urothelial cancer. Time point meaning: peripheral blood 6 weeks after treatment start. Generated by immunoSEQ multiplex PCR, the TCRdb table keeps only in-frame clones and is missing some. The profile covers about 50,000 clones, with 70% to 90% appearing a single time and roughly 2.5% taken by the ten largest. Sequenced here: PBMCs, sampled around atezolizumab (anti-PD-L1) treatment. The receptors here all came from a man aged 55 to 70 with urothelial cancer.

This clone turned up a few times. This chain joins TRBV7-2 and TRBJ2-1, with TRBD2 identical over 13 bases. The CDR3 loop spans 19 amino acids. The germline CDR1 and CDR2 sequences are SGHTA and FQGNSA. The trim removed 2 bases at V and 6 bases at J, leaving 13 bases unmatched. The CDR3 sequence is CASSLYILAGGPTLNEQFF. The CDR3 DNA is TGTGCCAGCAGCTTATACATACTAGCGGGAGGGCCAACTCTCAATGAGCAGTTCTTC. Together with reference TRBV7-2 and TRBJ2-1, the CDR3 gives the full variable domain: GAGVSQSPSNKVTEKGKDVELRCDPISGHTALYWYRQSLGQGLEFLIYFQGNSAPDKSGLPSDRFSAERTGGSVSTLTIQRTQQEDSAVYLCASSLYILAGGPTLNEQFFGPGTRLTVL.

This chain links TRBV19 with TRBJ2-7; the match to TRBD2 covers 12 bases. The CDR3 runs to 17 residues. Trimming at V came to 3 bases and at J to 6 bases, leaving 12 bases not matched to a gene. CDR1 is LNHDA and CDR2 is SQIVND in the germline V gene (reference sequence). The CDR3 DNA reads TGTGCCAGTAGTATCAGACTAGCGGGGGCGCCGGGGAGCGAGCAGTACTTC. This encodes CASSIRLAGAPGSEQYF.

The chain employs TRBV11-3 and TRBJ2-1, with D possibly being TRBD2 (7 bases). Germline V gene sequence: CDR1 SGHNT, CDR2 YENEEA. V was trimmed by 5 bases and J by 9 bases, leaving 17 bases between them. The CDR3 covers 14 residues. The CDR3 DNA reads TGTGCCAGCAGCACCGGGGGGCCGGGTTTTGAGCAGTTCTTC. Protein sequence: CASSTGGPGFEQFF.

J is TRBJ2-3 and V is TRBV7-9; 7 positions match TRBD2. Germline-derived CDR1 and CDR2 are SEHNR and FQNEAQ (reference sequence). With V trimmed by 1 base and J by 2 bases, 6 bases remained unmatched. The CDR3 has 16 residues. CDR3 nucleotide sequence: TGTGCCAGCAGCTTAGATGGCGGGGGTTACACAGATACGCAGTATTTT. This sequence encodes CASSLDGGGYTDTQYF.

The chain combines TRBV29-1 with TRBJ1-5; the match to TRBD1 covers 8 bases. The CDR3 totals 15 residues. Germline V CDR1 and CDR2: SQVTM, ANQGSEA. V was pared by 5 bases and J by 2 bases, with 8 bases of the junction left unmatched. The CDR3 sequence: CSVTSQGAGNQPQHF. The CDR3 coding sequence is TGCAGCGTTACCTCCCAGGGGGCGGGCAATCAGCCCCAGCATTTT.

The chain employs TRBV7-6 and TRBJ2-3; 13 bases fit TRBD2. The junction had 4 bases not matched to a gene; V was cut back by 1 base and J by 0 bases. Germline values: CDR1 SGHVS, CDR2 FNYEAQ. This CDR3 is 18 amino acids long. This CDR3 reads CASSLEGLAGSSTDTQYF. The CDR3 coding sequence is TGTGCCAGCAGCTTAGAGGGACTAGCGGGGTCTAGCACAGATACGCAGTATTTT.

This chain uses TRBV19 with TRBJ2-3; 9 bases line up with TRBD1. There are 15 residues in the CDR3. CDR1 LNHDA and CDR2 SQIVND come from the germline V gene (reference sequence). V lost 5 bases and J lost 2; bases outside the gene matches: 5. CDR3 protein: CASSGGQGITDTQYF. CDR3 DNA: TGTGCCAGTAGTGGGGGACAGGGAATCACAGATACGCAGTATTTT.

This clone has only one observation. CDR3 protein: CASSLRLAGTDTQYF. Written as DNA, the CDR3 is TGTGCCAGCAGCTTGAGGCTAGCGGGAACAGATACGCAGTATTTT. The V gene is TRBV5-6, the J gene TRBJ2-3; 9 nucleotides agree with TRBD2. CDR1 is SGHDT, CDR2 YYEEEE, per germline. V lost 1 base, J lost 3 bases, and 3 bases stayed unmatched. CDR3 length: 15 residues.

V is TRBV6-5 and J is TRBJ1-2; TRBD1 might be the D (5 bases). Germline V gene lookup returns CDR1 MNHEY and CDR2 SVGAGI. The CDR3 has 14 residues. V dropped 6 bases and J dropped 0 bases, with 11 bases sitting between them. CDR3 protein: CASRVGGANYGYTF. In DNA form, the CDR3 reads TGTGCCAGCAGGGTCGGGGGTGCTAACTATGGCTACACCTTC.

Written as DNA, the CDR3 is TGTGCCAGATCCCCCCGGGATGTTTACAATGAGCAGTTCTTC. Its translation: CARSPRDVYNEQFF. The genes are TRBV5-3 and TRBJ2-1; TRBD2 might be the D (5 bases). TRBV5-3 is treated as an ORF (open reading frame) with a function not yet certain. The CDR3 contains 14 residues. V dropped 7 bases and J dropped 4 bases, with 15 bases sitting between them.

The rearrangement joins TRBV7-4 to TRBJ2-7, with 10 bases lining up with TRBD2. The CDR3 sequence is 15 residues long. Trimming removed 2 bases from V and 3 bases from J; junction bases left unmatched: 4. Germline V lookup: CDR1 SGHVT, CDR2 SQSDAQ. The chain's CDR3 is CASSLLAGAYYEQYF. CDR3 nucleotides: TGTGCCAGCAGCTTACTAGCGGGGGCTTACTACGAGCAGTACTTC.

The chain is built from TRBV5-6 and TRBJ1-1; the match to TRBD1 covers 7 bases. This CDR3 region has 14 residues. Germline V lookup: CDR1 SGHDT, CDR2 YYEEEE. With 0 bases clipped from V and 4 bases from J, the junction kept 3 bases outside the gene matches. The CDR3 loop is CASSLGQGSTEAFF. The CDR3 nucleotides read TGTGCCAGCAGCTTGGGACAGGGTAGCACTGAAGCTTTCTTT.